The rows below give T cell receptor beta chains drawn from one sample of a study of cytomegalovirus exposure and HLA in healthy donors. TCRdb's copy holds only in-frame clones and misses some; the assay was immunoSEQ multiplex PCR. In the table there are 300,000 to 400,000 clones, about nine tenths of which are singletons. The sample was PBMCs. All receptors come from a woman aged 18-29 years in good health and CMV-seronegative. The CDR3 runs from the conserved cysteine through the conserved F or W. A D gene is named only where the DNA matches it firmly. Rows may omit the clone size; those that give it use once, few, many or a size class.

few	TRBV28	14	TRBJ2-7	NA	CASSDSPLSYEQYF	TGTGCCAGCAGTGACAGCCCCCTCTCCTACGAGCAGTACTTC
NA	TRBV30	12	TRBJ2-5	NA	CAWQQFQETQYF	TGTGCCTGGCAACAGTTCCAAGAGACCCAGTACTTC
few	TRBV27	14	TRBJ2-5	NA	CASSLQGGKETQYF	TGTGCCAGCAGTCTACAGGGAGGGAAAGAGACCCAGTACTTC
NA	TRBV27	17	TRBJ1-5	NA	CASSSLYRDGKGQPQHF	TGTGCCAGCAGTTCGCTCTACAGGGACGGAAAGGGTCAGCCCCAGCATTTT
NA	TRBV5-6	18	TRBJ1-6	TRBD1	CASSPRQGALYYNSPLHF	TGTGCCAGCAGCCCACGACAGGGGGCTTTATACTATAATTCACCCCTCCACTTT
NA	TRBV2	17	TRBJ1-1	TRBD1	CASSPLGQEKLNTEAFF	TGTGCCAGCAGTCCCCTAGGACAGGAGAAACTGAACACTGAAGCTTTCTTT
NA	TRBV11-2	13	TRBJ1-4	NA	CASSFGRGEKLFF	TGTGCCAGCAGCTTCGGACGGGGTGAAAAACTGTTTTTT
NA	TRBV5-1	14	TRBJ1-3	NA	CASSLDYSGNTIYF	TGCGCCAGCAGCTTGGATTATTCTGGAAACACCATATATTTT
NA	TRBV18	14	TRBJ1-2	TRBD1	CASSPGQGRYGYTF	TGTGCCAGCTCACCCGGACAGGGACGGTATGGCTACACCTTC
NA	TRBV28	15	TRBJ1-1	NA	CASTTGRGSGPEAFF	TGTGCCAGCACCACCGGACGGGGGTCCGGACCTGAAGCTTTCTTT
NA	TRBV29-1	13	TRBJ2-7	NA	CSVYSRQGYEQYF	TGCAGCGTTTACTCCCGCCAGGGGTACGAGCAGTACTTC
NA	TRBV5-1	18	TRBJ2-7	NA	CASSLWNLGRVSSYEQYF	TGCGCCAGCAGCTTGTGGAACCTTGGGCGGGTCAGCTCCTACGAGCAGTACTTC
once	TRBV7-9	12	TRBJ1-4	TRBD1	CASSQGGKKLFF	TGTGCCAGCAGCCAGGGGGGTAAAAAACTGTTTTTT
NA	TRBV2	12	TRBJ1-2	TRBD1	CASSGTGDGYTF	TGTGCCAGCAGTGGGACAGGGGATGGCTACACCTTC
NA	TRBV10-3	15	TRBJ2-5	NA	CAISGSGAYQETQYF	TGTGCCATCAGTGGTTCGGGAGCCTACCAAGAGACCCAGTACTTC